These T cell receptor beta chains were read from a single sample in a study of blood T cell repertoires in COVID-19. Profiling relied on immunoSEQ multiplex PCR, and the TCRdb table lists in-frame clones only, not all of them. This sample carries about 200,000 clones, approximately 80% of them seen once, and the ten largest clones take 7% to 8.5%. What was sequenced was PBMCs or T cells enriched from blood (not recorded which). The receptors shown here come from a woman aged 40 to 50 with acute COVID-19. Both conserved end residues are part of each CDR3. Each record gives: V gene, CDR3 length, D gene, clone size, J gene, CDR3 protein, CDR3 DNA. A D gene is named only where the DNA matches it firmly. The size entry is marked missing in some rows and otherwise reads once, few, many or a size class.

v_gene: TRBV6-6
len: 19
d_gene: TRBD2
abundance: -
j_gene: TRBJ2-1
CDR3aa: CASTRGGTSGVFVYNEQFF
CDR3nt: TGTGCCAGCACTCGAGGGGGGACTAGCGGGGTTTTTGTTTACAATGAGCAGTTCTTC

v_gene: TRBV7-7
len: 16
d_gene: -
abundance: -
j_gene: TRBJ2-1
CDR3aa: CASSPWVASSYNEQFF
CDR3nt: TGTGCTAGCAGCCCCTGGGTAGCTAGCTCCTACAATGAGCAGTTCTTC

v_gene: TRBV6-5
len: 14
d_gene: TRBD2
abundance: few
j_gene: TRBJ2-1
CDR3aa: CASSWTSGRSEQFF
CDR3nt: TGTGCCAGCAGCTGGACTAGCGGGAGGAGTGAGCAGTTCTTC

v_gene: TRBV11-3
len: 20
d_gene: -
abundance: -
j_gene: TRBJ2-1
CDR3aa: CASSLAGGDPLGSSYNEQFF
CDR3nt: TGTGCCAGCAGCTTGGCAGGCGGGGACCCTCTGGGTAGCTCCTACAATGAGCAGTTCTTC

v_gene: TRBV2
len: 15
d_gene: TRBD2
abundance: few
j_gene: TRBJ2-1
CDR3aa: CASTASGGAHNEQFF
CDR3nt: TGTGCCAGCACCGCTAGCGGGGGGGCCCACAATGAGCAGTTCTTC

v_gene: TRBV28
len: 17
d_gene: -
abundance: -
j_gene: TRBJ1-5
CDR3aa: CASSMDRPSYSNQPQHF
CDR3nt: TGTGCCAGCAGTATGGACAGACCGTCTTATAGCAATCAGCCCCAGCATTTT

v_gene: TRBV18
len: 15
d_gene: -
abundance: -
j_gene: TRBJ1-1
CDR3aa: CASSYPGGRSTEAFF
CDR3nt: TGTGCCAGCTCCTATCCCGGGGGGCGCAGCACTGAAGCTTTCTTT

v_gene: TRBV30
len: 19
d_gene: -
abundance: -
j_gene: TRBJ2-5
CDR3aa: CAWSVSKFYQVGQEETQYF
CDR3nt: TGTGCCTGGAGTGTTTCTAAGTTTTACCAGGTCGGACAAGAAGAGACCCAGTACTTC

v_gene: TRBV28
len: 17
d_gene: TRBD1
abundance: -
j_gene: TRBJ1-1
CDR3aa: CASSHLTGSNMNTEAFF
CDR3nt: TGTGCCAGCAGCCACCTGACAGGGTCTAACATGAACACTGAAGCTTTCTTT

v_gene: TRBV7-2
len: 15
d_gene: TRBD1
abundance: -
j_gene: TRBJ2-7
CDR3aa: CASSSWTGSSYEQYF
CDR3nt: TGTGCCAGCAGCTCATGGACAGGGAGCTCCTACGAGCAGTACTTC

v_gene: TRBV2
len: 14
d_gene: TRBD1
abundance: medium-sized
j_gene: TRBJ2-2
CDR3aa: CASSDRGYTGELFF
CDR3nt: TGTGCCAGCAGTGACAGGGGGTACACCGGGGAGCTGTTTTTT

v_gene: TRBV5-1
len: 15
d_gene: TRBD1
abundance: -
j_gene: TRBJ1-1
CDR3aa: CASSLETGLYTEAFF
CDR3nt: TGCGCCAGCAGCTTGGAGACAGGGTTGTACACTGAAGCTTTCTTT

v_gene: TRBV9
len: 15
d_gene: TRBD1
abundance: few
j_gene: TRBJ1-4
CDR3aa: CASSRTGQGYEKLFF
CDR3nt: TGTGCCAGCAGCCGCACGGGACAGGGCTACGAAAAACTGTTTTTT

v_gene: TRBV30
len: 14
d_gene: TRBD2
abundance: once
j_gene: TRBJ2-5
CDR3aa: CAYQSGGVRETQYF
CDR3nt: TGTGCCTACCAATCGGGGGGGGTACGGGAGACCCAGTACTTC

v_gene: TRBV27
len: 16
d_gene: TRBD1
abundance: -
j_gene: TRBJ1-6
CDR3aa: CASSQARTGANSPLHF
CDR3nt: TGTGCCAGCAGCCAGGCCCGGACAGGGGCGAATTCACCCCTCCACTTT

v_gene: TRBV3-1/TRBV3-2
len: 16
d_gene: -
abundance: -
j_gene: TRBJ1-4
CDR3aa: CASSPSGPLANEKLFF
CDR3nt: TGTGCCAGCAGCCCCTCCGGTCCTCTAGCTAATGAAAAACTGTTTTTT

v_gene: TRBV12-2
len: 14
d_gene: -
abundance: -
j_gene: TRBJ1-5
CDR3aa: CASPRANSNQPQHF
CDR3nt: TGTGCAAGCCCACGAGCAAATAGCAATCAGCCCCAGCATTTT

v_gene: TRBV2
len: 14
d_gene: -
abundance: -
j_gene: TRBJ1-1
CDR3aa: CASVIGGRDTEAFF
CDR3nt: TGTGCCAGCGTGATCGGGGGGCGGGACACTGAAGCTTTCTTT

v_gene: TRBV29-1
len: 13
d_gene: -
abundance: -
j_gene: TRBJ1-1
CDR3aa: CSVGNLEKTEAFF
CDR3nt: TGCAGCGTTGGAAATTTGGAGAAGACTGAAGCTTTCTTT

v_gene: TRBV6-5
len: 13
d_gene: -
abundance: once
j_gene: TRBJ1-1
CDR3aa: CASSPRGDTEAFF
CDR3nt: TGTGCCAGCAGTCCCCGGGGGGACACTGAAGCTTTCTTT

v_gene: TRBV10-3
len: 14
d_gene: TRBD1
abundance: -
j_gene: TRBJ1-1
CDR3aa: CAITPGQPNTEAFF
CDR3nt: TGTGCCATCACACCGGGACAGCCGAACACTGAAGCTTTCTTT

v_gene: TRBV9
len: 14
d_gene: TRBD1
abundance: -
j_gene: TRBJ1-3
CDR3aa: CASSAGQGGNTIYF
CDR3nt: TGTGCCAGCAGCGCGGGACAGGGTGGAAACACCATATATTTT

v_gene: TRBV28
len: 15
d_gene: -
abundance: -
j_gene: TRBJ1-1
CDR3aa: CASSPPGGVNTEAFF
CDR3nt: TGTGCCAGCAGTCCTCCGGGAGGGGTGAACACTGAAGCTTTCTTT

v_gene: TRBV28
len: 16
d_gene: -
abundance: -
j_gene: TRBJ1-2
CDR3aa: CASSFRGGRTYYGYTF
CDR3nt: TGTGCCAGCAGTTTTCGAGGGGGTCGGACTTACTATGGCTACACCTTC

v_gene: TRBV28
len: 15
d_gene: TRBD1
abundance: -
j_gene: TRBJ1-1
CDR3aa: CASSRQGRANTEAFF
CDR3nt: TGTGCCAGCAGTCGACAGGGGAGGGCGAACACTGAAGCTTTCTTT

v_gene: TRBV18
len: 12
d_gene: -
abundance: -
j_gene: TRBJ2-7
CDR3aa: CASSGRVYEQYF
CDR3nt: TGTGCCAGCTCGGGCAGGGTCTACGAGCAGTACTTC

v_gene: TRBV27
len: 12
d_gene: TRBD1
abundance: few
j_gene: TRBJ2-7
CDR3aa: CASSSHRGEQYF
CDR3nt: TGTGCCAGCAGTTCCCACAGGGGCGAGCAGTACTTC

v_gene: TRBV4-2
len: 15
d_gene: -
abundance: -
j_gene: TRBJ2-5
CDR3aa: CASSQHRLLEETQYF
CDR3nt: TGTGCCAGCAGCCAACACAGGCTTCTTGAAGAGACCCAGTACTTC

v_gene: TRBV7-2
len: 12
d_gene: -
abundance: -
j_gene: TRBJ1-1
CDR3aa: CASRTRDTEAFF
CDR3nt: TGTGCCAGCCGAACGCGGGACACTGAAGCTTTCTTT

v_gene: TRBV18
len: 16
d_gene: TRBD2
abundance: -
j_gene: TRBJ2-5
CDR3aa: CASSPRQRGAGETQYF
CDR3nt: TGTGCCAGCTCCCCCAGGCAGCGGGGGGCCGGAGAGACCCAGTACTTC

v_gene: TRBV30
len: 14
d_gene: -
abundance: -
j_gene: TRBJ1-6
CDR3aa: CAWKDMDSPLDLHF
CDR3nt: TGTGCCTGGAAGGACATGGACAGTCCCTTAGACCTCCACTTT

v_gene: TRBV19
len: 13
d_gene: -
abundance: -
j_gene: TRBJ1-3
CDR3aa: CASTRISGNTICF
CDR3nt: TGTGCCAGCACCAGGATCTCTGGAAACACCATATGTTTT

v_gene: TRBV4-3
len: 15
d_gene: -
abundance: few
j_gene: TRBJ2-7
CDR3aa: CASSQDGRAAYEQYF
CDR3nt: TGCGCCAGCAGCCAAGATGGCAGGGCAGCCTACGAGCAGTACTTC

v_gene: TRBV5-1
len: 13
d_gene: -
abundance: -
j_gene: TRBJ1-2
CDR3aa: CASSPTTEYGYTF
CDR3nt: TGCGCCAGCAGCCCCACGACAGAGTATGGCTACACCTTC

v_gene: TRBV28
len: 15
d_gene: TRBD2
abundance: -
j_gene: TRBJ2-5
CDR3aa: CASSRLAGDQETQYF
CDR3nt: TGTGCCAGCAGTAGACTAGCGGGGGACCAAGAGACCCAGTACTTC

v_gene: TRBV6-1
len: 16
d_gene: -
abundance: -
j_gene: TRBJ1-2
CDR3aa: CASSEGVGPPFYGYTF
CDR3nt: TGTGCCAGCAGTGAAGGTGTCGGTCCACCCTTCTATGGCTACACCTTC

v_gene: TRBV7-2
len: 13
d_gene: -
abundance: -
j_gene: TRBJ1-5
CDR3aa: CASSYRGNQPQHF
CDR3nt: TGTGCCAGCAGTTACAGGGGCAATCAGCCCCAGCATTTT

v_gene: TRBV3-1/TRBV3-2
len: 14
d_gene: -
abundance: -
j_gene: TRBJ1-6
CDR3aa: CASSQTGGASPLHF
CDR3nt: TGTGCCAGCAGCCAAACGGGGGGAGCTTCACCCCTCCACTTT

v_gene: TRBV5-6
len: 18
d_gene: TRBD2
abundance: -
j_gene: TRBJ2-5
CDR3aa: CASSPGTSGRRLGETQYF
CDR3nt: TGTGCCAGCAGCCCCGGGACTAGCGGGAGGAGGTTGGGAGAGACCCAGTACTTC

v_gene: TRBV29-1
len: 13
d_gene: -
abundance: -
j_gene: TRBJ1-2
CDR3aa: CSVDLDGDYGYTF
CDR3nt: TGCAGCGTTGACCTAGACGGAGACTATGGCTACACCTTC

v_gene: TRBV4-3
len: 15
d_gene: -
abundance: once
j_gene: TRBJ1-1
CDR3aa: CASSQVRGRNTEAFF
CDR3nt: TGCGCCAGCAGCCAAGTCCGGGGAAGGAACACTGAAGCTTTCTTT

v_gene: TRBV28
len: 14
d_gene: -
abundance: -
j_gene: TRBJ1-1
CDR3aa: CASSAPRGWGEAFF
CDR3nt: TGTGCCAGCAGCGCCCCCAGGGGCTGGGGTGAAGCTTTCTTT

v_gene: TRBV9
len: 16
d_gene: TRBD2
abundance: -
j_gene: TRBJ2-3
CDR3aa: CASSVEAGGPSDTQYF
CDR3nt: TGTGCCAGCAGCGTAGAAGCGGGAGGGCCCTCAGATACGCAGTATTTT

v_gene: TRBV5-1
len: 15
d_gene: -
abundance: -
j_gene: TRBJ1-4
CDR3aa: CASSPTGNPAGKLFF
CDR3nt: TGCGCCAGCAGCCCGACAGGTAACCCTGCCGGAAAACTGTTTTTT

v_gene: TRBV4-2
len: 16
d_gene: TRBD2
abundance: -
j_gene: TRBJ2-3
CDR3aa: CASSQRLAGEVDTQYF
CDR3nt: TGTGCCAGCAGCCAGCGGCTAGCGGGAGAGGTAGATACGCAGTATTTT

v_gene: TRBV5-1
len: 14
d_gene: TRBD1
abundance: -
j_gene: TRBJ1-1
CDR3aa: CASSGGQLNTEAFF
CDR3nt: TGCGCCAGCAGCGGGGGACAGTTGAACACTGAAGCTTTCTTT

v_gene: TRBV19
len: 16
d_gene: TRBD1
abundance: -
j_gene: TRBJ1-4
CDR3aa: CASSRNPGQFNEKLFF
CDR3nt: TGTGCCAGTAGCCGCAACCCGGGACAGTTTAATGAAAAACTGTTTTTT

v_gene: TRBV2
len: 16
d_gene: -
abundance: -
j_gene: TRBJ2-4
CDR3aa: CASSEGRNIAKNIQYF
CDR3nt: TGTGCCAGCAGTGAAGGCAGAAATATAGCCAAAAACATTCAGTACTTC

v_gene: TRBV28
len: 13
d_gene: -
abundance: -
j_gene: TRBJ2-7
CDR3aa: CASEGYRAYEQYF
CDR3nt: TGTGCCAGCGAGGGATACAGGGCCTACGAGCAGTACTTC

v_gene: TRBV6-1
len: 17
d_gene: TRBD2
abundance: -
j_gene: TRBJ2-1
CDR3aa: CASSVYPRGGVYNEQFF
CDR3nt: TGTGCCAGCAGTGTTTACCCCCGGGGGGGCGTCTACAATGAGCAGTTCTTC

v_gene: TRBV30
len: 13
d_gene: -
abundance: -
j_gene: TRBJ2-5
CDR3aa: CAWSVGGVETQYF
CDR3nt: TGTGCCTGGAGTGTCGGAGGGGTAGAGACCCAGTACTTC

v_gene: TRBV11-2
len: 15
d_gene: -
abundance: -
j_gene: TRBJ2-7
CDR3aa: CASSLRATFIYEQYF
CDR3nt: TGTGCCAGCAGCTTAAGAGCTACCTTTATTTACGAGCAGTACTTC

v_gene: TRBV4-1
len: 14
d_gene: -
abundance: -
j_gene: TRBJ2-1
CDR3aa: CASSEVLVGNEQFF
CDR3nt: TGCGCCAGCAGCGAGGTACTAGTAGGGAATGAGCAGTTCTTC

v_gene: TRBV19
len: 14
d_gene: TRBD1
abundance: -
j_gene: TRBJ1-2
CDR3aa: CASRGTGWDYGYTF
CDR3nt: TGTGCCAGTAGAGGGACAGGGTGGGACTATGGCTACACCTTC